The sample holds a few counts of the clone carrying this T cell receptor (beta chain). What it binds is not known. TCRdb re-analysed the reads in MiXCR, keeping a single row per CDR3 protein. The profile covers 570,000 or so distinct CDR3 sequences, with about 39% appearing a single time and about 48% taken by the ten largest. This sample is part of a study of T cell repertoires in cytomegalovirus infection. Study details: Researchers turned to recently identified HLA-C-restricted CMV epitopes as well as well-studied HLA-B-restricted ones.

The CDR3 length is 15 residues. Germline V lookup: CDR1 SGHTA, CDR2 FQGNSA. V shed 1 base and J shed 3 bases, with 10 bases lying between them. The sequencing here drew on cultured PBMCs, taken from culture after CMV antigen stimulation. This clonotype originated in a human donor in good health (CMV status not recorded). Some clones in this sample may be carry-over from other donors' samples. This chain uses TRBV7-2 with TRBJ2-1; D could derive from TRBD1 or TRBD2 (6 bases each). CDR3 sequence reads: CASSLVGGHYNEQFF. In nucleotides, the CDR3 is TGTGCCAGCAGCTTAGTCGGGGGCCACTACAATGAGCAGTTCTTC.